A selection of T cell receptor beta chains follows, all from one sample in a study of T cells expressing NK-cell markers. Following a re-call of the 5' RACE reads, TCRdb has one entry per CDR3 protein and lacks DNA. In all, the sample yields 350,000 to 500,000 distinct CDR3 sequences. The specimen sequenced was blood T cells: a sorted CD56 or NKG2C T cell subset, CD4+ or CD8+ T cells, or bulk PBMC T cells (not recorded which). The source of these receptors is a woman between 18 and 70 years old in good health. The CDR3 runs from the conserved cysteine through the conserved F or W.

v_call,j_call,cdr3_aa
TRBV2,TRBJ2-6,CASSGGWTGANVLTF
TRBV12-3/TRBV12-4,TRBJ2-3,CASSFPTSGKSTDTQYF
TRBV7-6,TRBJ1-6,CASSLAGGSSPLHF
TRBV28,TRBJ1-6,CASSPGTVLLSPLHF
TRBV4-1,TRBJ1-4,CASSQDDVMDEKLFF
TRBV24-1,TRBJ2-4,CATRDRGGAKNIQYF
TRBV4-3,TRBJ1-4,CASSQDRALPEKLFF
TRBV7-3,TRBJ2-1,CASSTGLTADNEQFF
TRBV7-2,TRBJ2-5,CASSSGRKETQYF
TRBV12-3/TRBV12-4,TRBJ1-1,CASSLVSGVTEAFF
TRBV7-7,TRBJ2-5,CASSLGGPLQETQYF
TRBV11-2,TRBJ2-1,CASSLVTSGGLSSYNEQFF
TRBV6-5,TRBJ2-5,CASSYSMSSGRETQYF
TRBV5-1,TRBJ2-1,CASSKDYPAYNEQFF
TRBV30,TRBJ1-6,CAWSVVKGSPLHF
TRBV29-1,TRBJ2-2,CSVEETAGSTGELFF
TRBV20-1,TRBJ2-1,CSAASGGNEQFF
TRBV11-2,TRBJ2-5,CASSLDRVPGTQYF
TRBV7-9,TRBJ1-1,CASSLAVVMNTEAFF
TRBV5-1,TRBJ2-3,CASSQYRGLGTDTQYF
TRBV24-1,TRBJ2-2,CATSDRTLGTGELFF
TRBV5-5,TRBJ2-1,CASSFQGADYNEQFF
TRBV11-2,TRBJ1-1,CASSLDRLGTRGTEAFF
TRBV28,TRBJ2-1,CASSLLGGNEQFF
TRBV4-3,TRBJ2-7,CASSQIPSASSYEQYF
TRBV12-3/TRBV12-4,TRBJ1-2,CASSLAGVGAYGYTF
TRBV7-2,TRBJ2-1,CASSLLAVSYNEQFF
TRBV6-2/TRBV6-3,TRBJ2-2,CASSYRLAGGGELFF
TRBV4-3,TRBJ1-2,CASSQDRGIGYTF
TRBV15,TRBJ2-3,CATSSVPGGLNVWDTQYF
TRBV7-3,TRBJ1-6,CASSITSGTHSPLHF
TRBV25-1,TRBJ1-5,CASVLQGNGVGNQPQHF
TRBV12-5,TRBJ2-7,CASGPGVPGPYEQYF
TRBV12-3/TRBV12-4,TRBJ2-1,CASSFLGSDEEQFF
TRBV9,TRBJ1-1,CASSEGAGTEAFF
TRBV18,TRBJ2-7,CASSANWGDSYEQYF
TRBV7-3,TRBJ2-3,CASSWTGGGDTQYF
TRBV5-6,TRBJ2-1,CASSLMDDNEQFF
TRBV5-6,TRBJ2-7,CASSISGTEPYEQYF
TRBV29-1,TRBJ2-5,CSVDGQGVETQYF
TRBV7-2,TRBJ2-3,CASSFRRGGKSDTQYF
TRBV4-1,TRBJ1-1,CASSQDPGQWAEAFF
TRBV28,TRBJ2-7,CASSSYTSGIIYEQYF
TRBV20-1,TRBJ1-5,CSARETGGNQPQHF
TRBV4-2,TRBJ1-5,CASSQVGQSNQPQHF
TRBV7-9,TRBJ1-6,CASSLGDTSPLHF
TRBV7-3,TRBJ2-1,CASLGQFNEQFF
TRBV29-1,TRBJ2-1,CSLYGGYNEQFF
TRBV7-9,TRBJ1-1,CASSLGQEDAFF
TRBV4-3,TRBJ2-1,CASSQEIDNEQFF
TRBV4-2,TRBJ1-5,CASSQASGGGSNQPQHF
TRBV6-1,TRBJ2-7,CASRPTPSSYEQYF